The T cell receptor beta chain described here comes from a study of human T cells and chemical hapten exposure. General study results and limits: Clustering by CDR3 similarity yielded significantly more large clusters from expanded TCRs than controls.

TCRdb re-analysed the RACE reads in MiXCR, keeping a single row per CDR3 protein. This sample carries 95,000 to 100,000 distinct CDR3 sequences, approximately 13% of them seen once, and the ten largest clones take approximately 2.1%. CDR3 length: 15 amino acids. Germline CDR1 reads SGHNT; CDR2 reads YYREEE (reference sequence). V shed 2 bases and J 1 base; nucleotides not matched to a gene: 1. Sample time point: patch test 1, 2 weeks after DPC sensitization. The treatment here: therapeutic diphenylcyclopropenone sensitization with weekly scalp DPC. A word on this clonotype: Its cognate antigen is unknown.

The sample here was whole blood, taken in connection with sensitization to the hapten diphenylcyclopropenone (DPC). J is TRBJ2-3 and V is TRBV5-4, with 10 nucleotides matching TRBD1. The clonotype originates from a woman aged 40 to 49 with alopecia areata. Some clones in this sample may be carry-over from other donors' samples. CDR3 coding DNA: TGTGCCAGCAGCTTCGGGACAGGGGGCACAGATACGCAGTATTTT. Protein product: CASSFGTGGTDTQYF.